Sequencing of this T cell receptor beta chain was carried out in a study of cytomegalovirus exposure and HLA in healthy donors. Looking at the study overall: As released early, the data held 85 million to 95 million unique TCRs from HLA-typed donors. General study findings and limits: With later analysis, a missense DCLRE1C variant became linked to TCR beta V- and J-gene trimming. HLA restriction was apparent for most CMV-associated TCR beta chains in a later analysis.

Note on this clone: Its antigen is as yet unknown.

CDR3 size: 13 residues. Germline V gene sequence: CDR1 LGHNA, CDR2 YNFKEQ. V was trimmed by 0 bases and J by 6 bases, leaving 8 bases between them. The primer mix had 60 Vbeta and 13 Jbeta primers. Original data processing: Some 12 million shared chains were among the roughly 78 million unique TCR beta chains that a later analysis counted. The method was immunoSEQ multiplex PCR; TCRdb's version includes in-frame clones alone and lacks a portion of them. D and trimming come from the DNA, and the V and J calls and clone size come from that table. The data contain 75,000 to 100,000 clones, over 65% of them singletons.

The receptor was derived from a man in his fifties or sixties in good health and CMV-seropositive. The chain combines TRBV4-2 with TRBJ1-1; unclear D gene. The sequenced sample consisted of PBMCs. CDR3 nucleotides: TGTGCCAGCAGCCAAGAGAGCTCCCCTGAAGCTTTCTTT. Protein: CASSQESSPEAFF.